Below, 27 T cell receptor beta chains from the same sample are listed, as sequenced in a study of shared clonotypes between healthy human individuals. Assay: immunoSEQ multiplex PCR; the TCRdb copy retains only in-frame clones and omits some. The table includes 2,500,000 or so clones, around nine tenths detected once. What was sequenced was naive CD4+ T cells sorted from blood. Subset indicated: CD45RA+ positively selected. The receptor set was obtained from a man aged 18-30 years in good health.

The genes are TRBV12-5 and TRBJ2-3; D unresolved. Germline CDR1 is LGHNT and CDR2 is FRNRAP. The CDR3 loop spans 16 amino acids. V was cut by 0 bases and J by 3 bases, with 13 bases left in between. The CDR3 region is CASGLVLNVQTDTQYF. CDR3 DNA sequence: TGTGCTAGTGGTTTGGTACTTAACGTACAGACAGATACGCAGTATTTT.

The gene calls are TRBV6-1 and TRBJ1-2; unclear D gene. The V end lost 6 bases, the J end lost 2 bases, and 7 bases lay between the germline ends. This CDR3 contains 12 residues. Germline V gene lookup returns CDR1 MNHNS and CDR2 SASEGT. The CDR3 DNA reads TGTGCCAGCAGCGACGAAAACTATGGCTACACCTTC. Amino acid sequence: CASSDENYGYTF.

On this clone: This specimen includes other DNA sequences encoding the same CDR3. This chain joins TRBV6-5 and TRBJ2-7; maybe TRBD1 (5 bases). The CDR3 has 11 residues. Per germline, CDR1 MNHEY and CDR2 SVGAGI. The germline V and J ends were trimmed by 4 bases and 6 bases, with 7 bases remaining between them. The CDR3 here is CASSLGVEQYF. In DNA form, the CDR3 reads TGTGCCAGCAGTTTAGGGGTCGAGCAGTACTTC.

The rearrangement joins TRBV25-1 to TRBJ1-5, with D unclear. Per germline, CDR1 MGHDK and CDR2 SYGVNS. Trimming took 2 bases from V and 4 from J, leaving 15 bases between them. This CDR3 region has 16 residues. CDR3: CASSEDLRTENQPQHF. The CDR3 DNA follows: TGTGCCAGCAGTGAAGATTTACGGACCGAAAATCAGCCCCAGCATTTT.

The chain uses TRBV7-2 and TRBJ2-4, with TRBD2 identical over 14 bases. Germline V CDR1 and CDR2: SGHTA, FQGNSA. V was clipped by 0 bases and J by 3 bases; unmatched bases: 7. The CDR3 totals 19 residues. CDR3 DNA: TGTGCCAGCAGCTTAGCGGGACTAGCGGGAGCGGCGGGCAAAAACATTCAGTACTTC. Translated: CASSLAGLAGAAGKNIQYF. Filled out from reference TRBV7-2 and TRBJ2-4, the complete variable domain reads GAGVSQSPSNKVTEKGKDVELRCDPISGHTALYWYRQSLGQGLEFLIYFQGNSAPDKSGLPSDRFSAERTGGSVSTLTIQRTQQEDSAVYLCASSLAGLAGAAGKNIQYFGAGTRLSVL.

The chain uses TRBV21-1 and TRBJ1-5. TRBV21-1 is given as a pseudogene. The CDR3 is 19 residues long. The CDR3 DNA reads TGTGCCAGCAGCAACCCCGGACGAGGGGTAATCTGGGGCAATCAGCCCCAGCATTTT. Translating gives CASSNPGRGVIWGNQPQHF.

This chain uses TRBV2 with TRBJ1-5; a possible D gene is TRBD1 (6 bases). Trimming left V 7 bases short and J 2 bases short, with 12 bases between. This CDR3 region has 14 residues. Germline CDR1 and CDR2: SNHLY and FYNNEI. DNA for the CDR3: TGTGCCAGCACCTTACAGGGCGGCAATCAGCCCCAGCATTTT. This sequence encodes CASTLQGGNQPQHF. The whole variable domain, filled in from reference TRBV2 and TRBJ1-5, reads EPEVTQTPSHQVTQMGQEVILRCVPISNHLYFYWYRQILGQKVEFLVSFYNNEISEKSEIFDDQFSVERPDGSNFTLKIRSTKLEDSAMYFCASTLQGGNQPQHFGDGTRLSIL.

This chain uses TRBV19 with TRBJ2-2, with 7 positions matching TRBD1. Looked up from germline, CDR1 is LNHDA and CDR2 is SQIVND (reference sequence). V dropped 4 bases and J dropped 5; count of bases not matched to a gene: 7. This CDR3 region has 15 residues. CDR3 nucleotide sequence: TGTGCCAGTAGTAGTGCCGGGACAGCGACCGGGGAGCTGTTTTTT. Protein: CASSSAGTATGELFF.

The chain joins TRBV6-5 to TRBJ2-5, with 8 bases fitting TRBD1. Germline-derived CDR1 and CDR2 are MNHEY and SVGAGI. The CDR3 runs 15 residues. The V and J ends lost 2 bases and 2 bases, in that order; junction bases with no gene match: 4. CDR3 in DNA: TGTGCCAGCAGTTACGGGCAGGGGGCACAAGAGACCCAGTACTTC. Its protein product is CASSYGQGAQETQYF.

The CDR3 DNA follows: TGTGCCAGCGATCTACGGGACGGTCCGAATTCACCCCTCCACTTT. Its translation: CASDLRDGPNSPLHF. The chain employs TRBV2 and TRBJ1-6, with D possibly TRBD1 on 5 matching bases. Germline CDR1 is SNHLY and CDR2 is FYNNEI. V gave up 8 bases and J gave up 7 bases, with 18 bases separating them. CDR3 length: 15 amino acids.

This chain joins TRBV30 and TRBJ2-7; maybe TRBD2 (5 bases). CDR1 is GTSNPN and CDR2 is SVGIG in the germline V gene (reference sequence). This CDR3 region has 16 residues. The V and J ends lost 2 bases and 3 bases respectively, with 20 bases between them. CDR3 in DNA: TGTGCCTGGAGTTCTAACCCCCCCCGGGATAGCTACGAGCAGTACTTC. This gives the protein CAWSSNPPRDSYEQYF.

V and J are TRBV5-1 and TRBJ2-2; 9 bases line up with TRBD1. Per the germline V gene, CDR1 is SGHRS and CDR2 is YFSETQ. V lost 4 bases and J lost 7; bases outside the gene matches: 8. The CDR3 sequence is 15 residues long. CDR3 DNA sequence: TGCGCCAGCAGCCCGGGGGACAGGGATAGCGGGGAGCTGTTTTTT. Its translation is CASSPGDRDSGELFF.

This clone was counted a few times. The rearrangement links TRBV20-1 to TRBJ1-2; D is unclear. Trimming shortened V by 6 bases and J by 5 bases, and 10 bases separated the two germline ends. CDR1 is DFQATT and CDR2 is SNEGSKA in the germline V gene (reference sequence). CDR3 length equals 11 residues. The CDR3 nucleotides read TGCAGTGCATTGGCAGGATATGGCTACACCTTC. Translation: CSALAGYGYTF.

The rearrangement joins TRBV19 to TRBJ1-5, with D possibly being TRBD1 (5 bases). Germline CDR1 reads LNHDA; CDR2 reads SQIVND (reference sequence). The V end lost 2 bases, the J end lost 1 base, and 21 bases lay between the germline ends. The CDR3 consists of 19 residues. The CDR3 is CASSITGGRVRESNQPQHF. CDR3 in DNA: TGTGCCAGTAGTATAACGGGGGGTAGGGTGAGGGAAAGCAATCAGCCCCAGCATTTT.

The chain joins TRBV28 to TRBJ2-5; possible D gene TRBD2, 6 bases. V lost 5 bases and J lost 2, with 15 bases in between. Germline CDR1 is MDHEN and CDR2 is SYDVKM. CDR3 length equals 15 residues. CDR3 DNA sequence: TGTGCCAGCAGTCCTCCCGGGGGACTTCAAGAGACCCAGTACTTC. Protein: CASSPPGGLQETQYF. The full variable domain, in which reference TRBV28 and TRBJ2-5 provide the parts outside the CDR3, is DVKVTQSSRYLVKRTGEKVFLECVQDMDHENMFWYRQDPGLGLRLIYFSYDVKMKEKGDIPEGYSVSREKKERFSLILESASTNQTSMYLCASSPPGGLQETQYFGPGTRLLVL.

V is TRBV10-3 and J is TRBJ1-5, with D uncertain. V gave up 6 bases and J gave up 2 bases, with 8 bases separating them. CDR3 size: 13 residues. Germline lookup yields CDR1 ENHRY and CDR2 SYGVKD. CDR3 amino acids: CAIRTDGNQPQHF. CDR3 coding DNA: TGTGCCATCAGGACGGACGGCAATCAGCCCCAGCATTTT.

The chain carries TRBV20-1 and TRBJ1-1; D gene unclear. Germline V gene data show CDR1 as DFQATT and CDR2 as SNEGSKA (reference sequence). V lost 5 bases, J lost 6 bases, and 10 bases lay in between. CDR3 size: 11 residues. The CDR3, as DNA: TGCAGTGCTTCGATCGTTTCTGAAGCTTTCTTT. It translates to CSASIVSEAFF.

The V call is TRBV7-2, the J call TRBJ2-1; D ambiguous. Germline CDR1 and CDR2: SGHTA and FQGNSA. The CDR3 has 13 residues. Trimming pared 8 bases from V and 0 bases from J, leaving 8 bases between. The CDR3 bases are TGTGCCAGCCACTCCCCCTCCTACAATGAGCAGTTCTTC. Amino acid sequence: CASHSPSYNEQFF.

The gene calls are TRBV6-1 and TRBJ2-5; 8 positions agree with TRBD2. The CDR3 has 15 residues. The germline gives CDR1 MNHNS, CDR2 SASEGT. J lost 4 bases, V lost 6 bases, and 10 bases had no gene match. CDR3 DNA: TGTGCCAGCAGCCGAGCGGGGGACGCGGGAGAGACCCAGTACTTC. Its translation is CASSRAGDAGETQYF.

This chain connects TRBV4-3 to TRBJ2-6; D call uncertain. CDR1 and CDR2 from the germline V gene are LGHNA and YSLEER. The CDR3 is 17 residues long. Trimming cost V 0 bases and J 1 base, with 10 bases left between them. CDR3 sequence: CASSQDYGVSGANVLTF. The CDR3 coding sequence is TGCGCCAGCAGCCAAGATTATGGGGTATCTGGGGCCAACGTCCTGACTTTC.

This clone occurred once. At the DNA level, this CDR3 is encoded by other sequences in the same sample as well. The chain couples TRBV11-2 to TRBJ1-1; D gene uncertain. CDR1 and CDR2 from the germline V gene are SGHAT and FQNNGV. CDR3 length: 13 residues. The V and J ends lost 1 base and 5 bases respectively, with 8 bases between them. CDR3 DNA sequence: TGTGCCAGCAGCTTAGCCAGGAATACTGAAGCTTTCTTT. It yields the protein CASSLARNTEAFF.

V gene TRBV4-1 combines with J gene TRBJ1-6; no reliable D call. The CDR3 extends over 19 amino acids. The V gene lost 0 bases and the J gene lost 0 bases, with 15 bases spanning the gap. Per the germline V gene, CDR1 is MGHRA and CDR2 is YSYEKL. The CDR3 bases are TGCGCCAGCAGCCAAGATGTCGGCTCTTGGAGCTCCTATAATTCACCCCTCCACTTT. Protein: CASSQDVGSWSSYNSPLHF.

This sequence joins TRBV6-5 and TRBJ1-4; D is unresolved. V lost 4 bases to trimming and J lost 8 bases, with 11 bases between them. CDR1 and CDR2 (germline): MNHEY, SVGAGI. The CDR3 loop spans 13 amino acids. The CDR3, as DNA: TGTGCCAGCAGTTCGGGTTTTTCGGAAAAACTGTTTTTT. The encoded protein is CASSSGFSEKLFF.

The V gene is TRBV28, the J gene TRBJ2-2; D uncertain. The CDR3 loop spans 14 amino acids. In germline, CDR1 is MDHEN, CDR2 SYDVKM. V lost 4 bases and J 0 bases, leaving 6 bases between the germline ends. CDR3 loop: CASSSSPNTGELFF. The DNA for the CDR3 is TGTGCCAGCAGTTCATCTCCGAACACCGGGGAGCTGTTTTTT.

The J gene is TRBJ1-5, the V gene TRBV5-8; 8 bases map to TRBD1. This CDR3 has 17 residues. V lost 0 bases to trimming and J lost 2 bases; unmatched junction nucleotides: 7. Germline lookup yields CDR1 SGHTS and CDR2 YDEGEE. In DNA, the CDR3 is TGTGCCAGCAGCTTGGACAGGGGGGTAGGAGGCAATCAGCCCCAGCATTTT. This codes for CASSLDRGVGGNQPQHF. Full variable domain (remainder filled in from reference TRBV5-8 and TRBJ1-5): EAGVTQSPTHLIKTRGQQATLRCSPISGHTSVYWYQQALGLGLQFLLWYDEGEERNRGNFPPRFSGRQFPNYSSELNVNALELEDSALYLCASSLDRGVGGNQPQHFGDGTRLSIL.

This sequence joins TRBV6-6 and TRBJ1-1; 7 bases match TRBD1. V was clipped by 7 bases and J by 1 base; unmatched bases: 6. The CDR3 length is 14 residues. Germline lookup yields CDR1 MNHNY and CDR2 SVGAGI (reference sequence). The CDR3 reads CASTHTGANTEAFF. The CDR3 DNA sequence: TGTGCCAGCACTCACACAGGGGCGAACACTGAAGCTTTCTTT.

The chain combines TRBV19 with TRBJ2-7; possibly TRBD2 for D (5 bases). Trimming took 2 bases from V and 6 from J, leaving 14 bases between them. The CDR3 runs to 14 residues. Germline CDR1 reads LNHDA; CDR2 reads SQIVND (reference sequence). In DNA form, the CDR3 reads TGTGCCAGTAGTATAAGGCCGGGGTTGTCCGAGCAGTACTTC. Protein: CASSIRPGLSEQYF.